This T cell receptor beta chain was documented in a study of blood T cell repertoires in COVID-19. Study background: There were acute and convalescent COVID-19 samples, and they came from the United States, Italy and Spain. In each case, the material was cDNA or gDNA derived from T cells, B-cell-depleted T cells, or PBMCs.

In the original workflow: From reference gene primer amplification, estimates of nucleated cell counts were derived. Method: immunoSEQ multiplex PCR; TCRdb's copy keeps in-frame clones and lacks some. V, J and clone size reflect that table, while D and trimming were determined from the DNA. The sample holds just under 65,000 clones, roughly 76% seen once. Trimming removed 1 base at V and 7 bases at J, with 11 bases between. CDR3 length equals 15 residues. Germline V gene data show CDR1 as MDHEN and CDR2 as SYDVKM. This chain joins TRBV28 and TRBJ1-6; D might be TRBD1 (6 bases). The TCR was taken from an elderly woman with acute or convalescent COVID-19. The specimen was peripheral blood. The CDR3 loop reads CASSLSGRGNSPLHF. The CDR3 DNA sequence: TGTGCCAGCAGTTTATCCGGCAGGGGCAATTCACCCCTCCACTTT.